These 2 T cell receptor beta chains were sequenced from one sample in a study of shared clonotypes between healthy human individuals (dated by TCRdb to 2020 to 2022). Library generation was performed with the immunoSEQ multiplex PCR assay. TCRdb obtained this table from immuneACCESS and retained in-frame rearrangements with V and J assigned. These tables miss some clones; where compared with another copy, unresolved V genes account for less than half of the shortfall, and the remainder is unexplained. This sample holds fewer than 600,000 clones; roughly three quarters were observed only once. The ten largest clonotypes hold approximately 12% of the sample. Sample: PBMCs. Source of these receptors: a woman between 40 and 50 years old in good health. Some clones in this sample may be carry-over from other donors' samples.

V gene TRBV5-4 combines with J gene TRBJ2-1; 11 bases are shared with TRBD1. Germline-derived CDR1 and CDR2 are SGHNT and YYREEE (reference sequence). V shed 0 bases, J shed 6 bases, and the junction held 5 bases outside the gene matches. There are 16 residues in the CDR3. CDR3 in amino acids: CASSLGAGTGGNEQFF. In nucleotides, the CDR3 is TGTGCCAGCAGCTTGGGGGCCGGGACAGGGGGCAATGAGCAGTTCTTC.

The chain combines TRBV14 with TRBJ1-1, with D possibly TRBD1 on 6 matching bases. CDR1 and CDR2 from the germline V gene are SGHDN and FVKESK. The CDR3 totals 16 residues. The ends were cut back, 0 bases at V and 5 bases at J, with 16 bases in the middle. The CDR3 here is CASSQDRGGLSTEAFF. CDR3 coding DNA: TGTGCCAGCAGCCAAGATCGAGGGGGGCTAAGTACTGAAGCTTTCTTT.